The rows below give T cell receptor beta chains drawn from one sample of a study of T cells in Graves' hyperthyroidism and ophthalmopathy. One entry per CDR3 protein results from TCRdb running MiXCR on the multiplex PCR reads. The table lists fewer than 650,000 distinct CDR3 sequences, roughly 13% of them singletons, with roughly 6.2% in the top ten. Material for sequencing was blood. The receptors here all came from a woman aged 30 to 39 with Graves' hyperthyroidism that later progressed to Graves' ophthalmopathy. The CDR3 runs from the conserved cysteine through the conserved F or W. The D gene is left open where the match is weak. Not all rows give a size; the values are once, few, many and, for expanded clones, a class.

>TRBV29-1|-|TRBJ2-3|many|14
CSALPGLQADTQYF
TGCAGCGCACTACCGGGTCTTCAGGCAGATACGCAGTATTTT
>TRBV29-1|TRBD1|TRBJ1-1|many|13
CSVRTGGNTEAFF
TGCAGCGTTCGGACAGGGGGGAACACTGAAGCTTTCTTT
>TRBV2|-|TRBJ2-1|many|13
CASSGGSYNEQFF
TGTGCCAGCAGCGGTGGCTCCTACAATGAGCAGTTCTTC
>TRBV10-3|-|TRBJ1-5|-|16
CAISEEGQGTNQPQHF
TGTGCCATCAGTGAGGAGGGGCAGGGGACCAATCAGCCCCAGCATTTT
>TRBV7-8|TRBD2|TRBJ2-7|many|15
CASRLAGGVAYEQYF
TGTGCCAGCAGACTAGCGGGAGGAGTGGCCTACGAGCAGTACTTC
>TRBV30|-|TRBJ1-6|many|13
CAWNRQGNSPLHF
TGTGCCTGGAATAGGCAGGGAAACTCACCCCTCCACTTT
>TRBV20-1|-|TRBJ2-7|many|13
CSASGRSAYEQYF
TGCAGTGCTAGCGGGAGATCCGCCTACGAGCAGTACTTC
>TRBV7-2|-|TRBJ1-4|many|15
CASSLQGNYNEKLFF
TGTGCCAGCAGCTTACAGGGCAACTATAATGAAAAACTGTTTTTT
>TRBV20-1|-|TRBJ2-3|many|14
CSARQGFSTDTQYF
TGCAGTGCTAGACAGGGTTTTAGCACAGATACGCAGTATTTT
>TRBV20-1|-|TRBJ2-5|many|17
CSARVWGWPGGGETQYF
TGCAGTGCTAGAGTGTGGGGATGGCCCGGTGGTGGAGAGACCCAGTACTTC
>TRBV11-2|-|TRBJ2-5|-|15
CASSLDGGQQETQYF
TGTGCCAGCAGCTTAGACGGGGGCCAGCAAGAGACCCAGTACTTC
>TRBV5-1|-|TRBJ2-5|few|14
CASSQGDGQETQYF
TGCGCCAGCAGCCAAGGGGATGGGCAAGAGACCCAGTACTTC
>TRBV25-1|-|TRBJ2-2|-|13
CASSGTPGGELFF
TGTGCCAGCAGTGGGACTCCCGGCGGGGAGCTGTTTTTT
>TRBV13|TRBD1|TRBJ1-1|many|16
CASNIKGTEMNTEAFF
TGTGCCAGCAATATAAAGGGGACAGAGATGAACACTGAAGCTTTCTTT
>TRBV28|TRBD1|TRBJ2-5|many|14
CASGTGLPGETQYF
TGTGCCAGTGGGACAGGGCTGCCGGGAGAGACCCAGTACTTC
>TRBV7-2|TRBD2|TRBJ2-4|few|20
CASSSYPGLAGVGVGNIQYF
TGTGCCAGCAGCTCCTATCCGGGACTAGCGGGAGTAGGAGTAGGAAACATTCAGTACTTC